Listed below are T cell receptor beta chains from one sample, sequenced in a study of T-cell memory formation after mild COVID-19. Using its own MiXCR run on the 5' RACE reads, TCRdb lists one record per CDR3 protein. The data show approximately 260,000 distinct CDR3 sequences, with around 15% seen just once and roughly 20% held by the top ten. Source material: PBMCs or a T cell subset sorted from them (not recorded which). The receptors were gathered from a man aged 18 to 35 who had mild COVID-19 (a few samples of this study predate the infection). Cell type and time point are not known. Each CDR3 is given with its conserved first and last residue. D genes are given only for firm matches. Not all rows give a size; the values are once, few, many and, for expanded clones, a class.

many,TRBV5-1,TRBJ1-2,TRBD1,CASRLSPTGGGYGYTF,TGCGCCAGCAGGTTGTCCCCGACAGGGGGAGGCTATGGCTACACCTTC
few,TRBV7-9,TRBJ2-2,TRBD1,CASSPSDRKNTGELFF,TGTGCCAGCAGCCCATCGGACAGGAAGAACACCGGGGAGCTGTTTTTT
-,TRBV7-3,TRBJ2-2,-,CASSRDGTNTGELFF,TGTGCCAGCAGCAGGGACGGAACGAACACCGGGGAGCTGTTTTTT
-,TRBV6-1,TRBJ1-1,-,CASSERRRSTEAFF,TGTGCCAGCAGTGAACGTCGGAGGAGCACTGAAGCTTTCTTT
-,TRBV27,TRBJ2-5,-,CASSRYFPPQETQYF,TGTGCCAGCAGCCGTTATTTTCCCCCACAAGAGACCCAGTACTTC
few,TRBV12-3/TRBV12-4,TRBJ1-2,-,CASSLVYNYGYTF,TGTGCCAGCAGTTTAGTCTATAACTATGGCTACACCTTC
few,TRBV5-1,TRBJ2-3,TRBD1,CASSFGTGTDTQYF,TGCGCCAGCAGCTTCGGGACAGGCACAGATACGCAGTATTTT
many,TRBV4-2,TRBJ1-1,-,CASSLNTEAFF,TGTGCCAGCAGCTTGAACACTGAAGCTTTCTTT
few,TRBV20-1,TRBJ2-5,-,CSAQRGGRETQYF,TGCAGTGCCCAACGAGGGGGGCGAGAGACCCAGTACTTC
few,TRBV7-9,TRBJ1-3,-,CASSLLQGLSGNTIYF,TGTGCCAGCAGCTTGCTACAGGGCCTCTCTGGAAACACCATATATTTT
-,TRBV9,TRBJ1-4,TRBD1,CASSAGGEGRKLFF,TGTGCCAGCAGCGCAGGGGGCGAGGGCAGAAAACTGTTTTTT
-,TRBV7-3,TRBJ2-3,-,CASSSWGSGDTQYF,TGTGCCAGCAGCTCCTGGGGGAGCGGGGATACGCAGTATTTT
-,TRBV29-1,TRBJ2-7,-,CSVGTTYEQYF,TGCAGCGTTGGAACAACCTACGAGCAGTACTTC
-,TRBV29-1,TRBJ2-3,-,CSPTTMEGATDTQYF,TGCAGCCCCACTACGATGGAGGGTGCCACAGATACGCAGTATTTT
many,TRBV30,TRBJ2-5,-,CAWRGAFQETQYF,TGTGCCTGGAGAGGGGCCTTCCAAGAGACCCAGTACTTC
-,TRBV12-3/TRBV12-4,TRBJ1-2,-,CASSPQEQSGYTF,TGTGCCAGCAGTCCACAGGAGCAAAGTGGCTACACCTTC
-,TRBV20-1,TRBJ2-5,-,CSARPFPGTQYF,TGCAGTGCTAGACCGTTCCCCGGGACCCAGTACTTC
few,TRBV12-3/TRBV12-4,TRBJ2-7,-,CASSDKTGYSYEQYF,TGTGCCAGCAGCGATAAAACAGGGTATTCTTACGAGCAGTACTTC
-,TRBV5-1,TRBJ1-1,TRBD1,CASSLGADRGMNTEAFF,TGCGCCAGCAGCTTGGGGGCGGACAGGGGGATGAACACTGAAGCTTTCTTT
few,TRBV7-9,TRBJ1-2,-,CASSAARGLHGYTF,TGTGCCAGCAGCGCAGCCCGGGGTCTCCATGGCTACACCTTC
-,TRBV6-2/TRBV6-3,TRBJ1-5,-,CASRSTLISDQPQHF,TGTGCCAGCAGATCAACTCTGATTTCTGATCAGCCCCAGCATTTT
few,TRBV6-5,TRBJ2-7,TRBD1,CASSYGTGGSYEQYF,TGTGCCAGCAGTTACGGTACAGGGGGCTCCTACGAGCAGTACTTC
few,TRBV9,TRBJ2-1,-,CASSVVWAGEQFF,TGTGCCAGCAGCGTAGTCTGGGCCGGTGAGCAGTTCTTC
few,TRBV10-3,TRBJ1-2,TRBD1,CAIRAPGTDTGYTF,TGTGCCATCAGAGCCCCCGGGACAGACACTGGCTACACCTTC
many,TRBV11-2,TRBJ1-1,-,CASSLVGATEAFF,TGTGCCAGCAGCTTAGTAGGGGCCACTGAAGCTTTCTTT
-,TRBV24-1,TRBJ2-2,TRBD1,CATSDSRQGAGELFF,TGTGCCACCAGTGATTCAAGACAGGGTGCCGGGGAGCTGTTTTTT
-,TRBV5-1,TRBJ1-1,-,CASSLVPGSNTEAFF,TGCGCCAGCAGCTTGGTGCCAGGGTCGAACACTGAAGCTTTCTTT
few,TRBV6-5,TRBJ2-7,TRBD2,CASSYSASGAYEQYF,TGTGCCAGCAGTTACTCGGCTAGCGGGGCCTACGAGCAGTACTTC
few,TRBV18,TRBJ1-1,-,CASSISRADTEAFF,TGTGCCAGCTCAATAAGTAGGGCAGACACTGAAGCTTTCTTT
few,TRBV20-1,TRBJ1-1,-,CSAFVDSTNTEAFF,TGCAGTGCTTTTGTCGACAGTACGAACACTGAAGCTTTCTTT
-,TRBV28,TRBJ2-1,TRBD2,CASRPGGTEQFF,TGTGCCAGCCGCCCCGGGGGGACTGAGCAGTTCTTC
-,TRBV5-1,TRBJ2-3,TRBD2,CASSKQRDSSTDTQYF,TGCGCCAGCAGCAAGCAGCGGGACTCTTCCACAGATACGCAGTATTTT